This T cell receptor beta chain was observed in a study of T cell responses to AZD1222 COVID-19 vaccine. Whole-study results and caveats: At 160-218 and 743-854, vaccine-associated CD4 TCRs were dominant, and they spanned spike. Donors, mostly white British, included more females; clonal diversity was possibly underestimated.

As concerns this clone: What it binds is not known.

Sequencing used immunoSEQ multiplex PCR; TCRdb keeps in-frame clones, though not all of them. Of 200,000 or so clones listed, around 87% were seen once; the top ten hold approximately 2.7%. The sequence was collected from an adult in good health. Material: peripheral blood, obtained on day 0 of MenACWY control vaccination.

The CDR3 protein is CASSPTGDNQPQHF. CDR3 bases: TGTGCCAGCAGTCCAACAGGGGACAATCAGCCCCAGCATTTT. V gene TRBV6-4 combines with J gene TRBJ1-5; the match to TRBD1 covers 7 bases. The germline CDR1 and CDR2 sequences are MRHNA and SNTAGT. The CDR3 sequence is 14 residues long. V trimming: 5 bases; J trimming: 3 bases; junction bases outside the gene matches: 4.